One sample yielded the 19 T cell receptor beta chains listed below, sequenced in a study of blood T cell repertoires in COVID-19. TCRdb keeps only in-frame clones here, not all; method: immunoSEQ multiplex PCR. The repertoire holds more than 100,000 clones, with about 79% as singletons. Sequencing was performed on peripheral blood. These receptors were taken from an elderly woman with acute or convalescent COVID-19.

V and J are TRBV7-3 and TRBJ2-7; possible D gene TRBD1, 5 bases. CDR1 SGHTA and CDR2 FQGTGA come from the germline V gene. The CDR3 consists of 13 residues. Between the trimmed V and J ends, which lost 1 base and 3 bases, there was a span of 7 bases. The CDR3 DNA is TGTGCCAGCAGCTTAAGCACAGGCTACGAGCAGTACTTC. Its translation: CASSLSTGYEQYF. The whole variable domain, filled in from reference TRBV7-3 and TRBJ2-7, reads GAGVSQTPSNKVTEKGKYVELRCDPISGHTALYWYRQSLGQGPEFLIYFQGTGAADDSGLPNDRFFAVRPEGSVSTLKIQRTERGDSAVYLCASSLSTGYEQYFGPGTRLTVT.

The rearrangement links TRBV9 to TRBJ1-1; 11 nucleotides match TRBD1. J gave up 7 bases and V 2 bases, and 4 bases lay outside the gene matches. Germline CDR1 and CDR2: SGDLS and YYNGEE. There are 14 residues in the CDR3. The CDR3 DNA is TGTGCCAGCAGCGTGGGGACAGGGGGAGGTGAAGCTTTCTTT. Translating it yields CASSVGTGGGEAFF.

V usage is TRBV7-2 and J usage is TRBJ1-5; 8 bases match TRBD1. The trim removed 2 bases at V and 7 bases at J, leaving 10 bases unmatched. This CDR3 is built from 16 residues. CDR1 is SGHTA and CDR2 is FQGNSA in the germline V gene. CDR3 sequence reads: CASSLTGTGGRQPQHF. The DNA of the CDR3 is TGTGCCAGCAGCTTAACTGGGACAGGAGGGAGGCAGCCCCAGCATTTT.

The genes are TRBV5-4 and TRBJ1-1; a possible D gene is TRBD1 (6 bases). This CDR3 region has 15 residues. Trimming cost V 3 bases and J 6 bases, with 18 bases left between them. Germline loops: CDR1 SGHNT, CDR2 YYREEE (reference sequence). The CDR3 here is CASSSARGGIAEAFF. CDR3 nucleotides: TGTGCCAGCAGCTCGGCGCGGGGGGGCATCGCTGAAGCTTTCTTT. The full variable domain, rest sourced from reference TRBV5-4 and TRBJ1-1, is ETGVTQSPTHLIKTRGQQVTLRCSSQSGHNTVSWYQQALGQGPQFIFQYYREEENGRGNFPPRFSGLQFPNYSSELNVNALELDDSALYLCASSSARGGIAEAFFGQGTRLTVV.

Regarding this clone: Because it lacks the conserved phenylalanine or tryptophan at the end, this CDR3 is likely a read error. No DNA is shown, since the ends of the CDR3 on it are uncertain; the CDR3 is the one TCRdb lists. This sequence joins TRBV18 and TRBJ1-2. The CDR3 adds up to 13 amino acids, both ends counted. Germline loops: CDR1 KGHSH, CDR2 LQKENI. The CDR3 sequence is CASSRLGLLTFSL.

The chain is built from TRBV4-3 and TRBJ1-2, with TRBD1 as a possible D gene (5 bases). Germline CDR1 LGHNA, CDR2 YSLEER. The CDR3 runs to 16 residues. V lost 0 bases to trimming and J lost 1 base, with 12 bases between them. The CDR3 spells CASSQDMNRFNYGYTF. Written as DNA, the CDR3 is TGCGCCAGCAGCCAAGATATGAACAGGTTTAACTATGGCTACACCTTC.

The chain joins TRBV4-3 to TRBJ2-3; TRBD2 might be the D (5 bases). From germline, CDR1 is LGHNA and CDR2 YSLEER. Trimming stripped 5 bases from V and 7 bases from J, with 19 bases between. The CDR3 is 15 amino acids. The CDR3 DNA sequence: TGCGCCAGCAGCAACCTCTACCGGGGAAAGTATACGCAGTATTTT. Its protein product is CASSNLYRGKYTQYF.

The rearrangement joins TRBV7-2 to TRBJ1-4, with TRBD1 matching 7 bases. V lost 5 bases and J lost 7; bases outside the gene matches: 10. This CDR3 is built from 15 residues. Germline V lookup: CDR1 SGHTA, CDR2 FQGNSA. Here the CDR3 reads CASSTRQGQTEKLFF. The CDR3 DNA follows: TGTGCCAGCAGCACCCGACAGGGTCAGACTGAAAAACTGTTTTTT.

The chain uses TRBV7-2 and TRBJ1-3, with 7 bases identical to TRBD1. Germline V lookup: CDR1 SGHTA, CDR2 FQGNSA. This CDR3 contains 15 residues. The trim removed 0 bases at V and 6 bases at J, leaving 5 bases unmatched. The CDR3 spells CASSLARGRENTIYF. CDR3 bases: TGTGCCAGCAGCTTAGCTAGGGGGCGGGAAAACACCATATATTTT. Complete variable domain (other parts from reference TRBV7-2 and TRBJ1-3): GAGVSQSPSNKVTEKGKDVELRCDPISGHTALYWYRQSLGQGLEFLIYFQGNSAPDKSGLPSDRFSAERTGGSVSTLTIQRTQQEDSAVYLCASSLARGRENTIYFGEGSWLTVV.

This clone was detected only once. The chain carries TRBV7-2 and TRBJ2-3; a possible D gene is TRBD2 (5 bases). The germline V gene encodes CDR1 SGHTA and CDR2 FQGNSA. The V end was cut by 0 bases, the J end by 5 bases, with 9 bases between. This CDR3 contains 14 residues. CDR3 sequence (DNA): TGTGCCAGCAGCTTAGCGGTGGGAGTAGATACGCAGTATTTT. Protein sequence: CASSLAVGVDTQYF.

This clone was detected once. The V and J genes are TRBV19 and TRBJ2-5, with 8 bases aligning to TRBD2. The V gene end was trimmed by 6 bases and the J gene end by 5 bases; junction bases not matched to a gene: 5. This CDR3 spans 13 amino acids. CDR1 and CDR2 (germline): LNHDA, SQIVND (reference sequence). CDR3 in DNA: TGTGCCAGTAGCTTAGCGGGGCGGGAGACCCAGTACTTC. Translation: CASSLAGRETQYF.

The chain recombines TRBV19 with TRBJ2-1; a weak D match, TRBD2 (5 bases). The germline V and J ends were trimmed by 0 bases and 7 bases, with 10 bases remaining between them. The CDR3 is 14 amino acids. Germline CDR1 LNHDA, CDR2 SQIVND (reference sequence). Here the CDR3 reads CASSIDRVANEQFF. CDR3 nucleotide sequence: TGTGCCAGTAGTATAGATCGGGTAGCGAATGAGCAGTTCTTC.

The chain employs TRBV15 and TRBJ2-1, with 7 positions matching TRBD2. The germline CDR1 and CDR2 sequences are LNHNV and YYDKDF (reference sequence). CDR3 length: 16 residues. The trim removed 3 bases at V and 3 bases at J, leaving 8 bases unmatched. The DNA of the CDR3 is TGTGCCACCAGCAGGAGTTTCGGCGGGGGCTACAATGAGCAGTTCTTC. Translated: CATSRSFGGGYNEQFF.

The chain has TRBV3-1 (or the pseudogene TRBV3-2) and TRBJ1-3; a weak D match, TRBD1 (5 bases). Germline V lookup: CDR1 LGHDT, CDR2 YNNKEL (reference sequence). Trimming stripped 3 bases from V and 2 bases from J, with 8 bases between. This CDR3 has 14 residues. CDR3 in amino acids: CASSHGGAGNTIYF. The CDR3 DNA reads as TGTGCCAGCAGCCACGGGGGAGCTGGAAACACCATATATTTT.

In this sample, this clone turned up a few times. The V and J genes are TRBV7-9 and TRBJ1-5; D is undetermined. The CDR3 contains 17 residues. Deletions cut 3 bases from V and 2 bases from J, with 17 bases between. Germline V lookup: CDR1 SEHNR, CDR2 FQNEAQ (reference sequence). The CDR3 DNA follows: TGTGCCAGCAGCTTCGACCGAGGAGTTCCCGGCAATCAGCCCCAGCATTTT. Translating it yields CASSFDRGVPGNQPQHF.

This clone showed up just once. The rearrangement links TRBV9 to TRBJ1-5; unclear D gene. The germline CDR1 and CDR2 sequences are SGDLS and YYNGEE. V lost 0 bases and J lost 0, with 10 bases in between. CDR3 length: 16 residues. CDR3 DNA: TGTGCCAGCAGCGTAGGGGAGGATTCTAGCAATCAGCCCCAGCATTTT. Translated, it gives CASSVGEDSSNQPQHF.

CDR3 in amino acids: CASSLEWGQGSTGANVLTF. As DNA, the CDR3 is TGTGCCAGCAGCTTAGAATGGGGACAGGGGAGCACTGGGGCCAACGTCCTGACTTTC. The chain is built from TRBV7-9 and TRBJ2-6; 10 positions match TRBD1. Germline values: CDR1 SEHNR, CDR2 FQNEAQ (reference sequence). The J segment lost 2 bases and the V segment lost 1 base, leaving 8 bases of the junction unmatched. CDR3 length: 19 residues. The complete variable domain, with remaining parts taken from reference TRBV7-9 and TRBJ2-6, reads DTGVSQNPRHKITKRGQNVTFRCDPISEHNRLYWYRQTLGQGPEFLTYFQNEAQLEKSRLLSDRFSAERPKGSFSTLEIQRTEQGDSAMYLCASSLEWGQGSTGANVLTFGAGSRLTVL.

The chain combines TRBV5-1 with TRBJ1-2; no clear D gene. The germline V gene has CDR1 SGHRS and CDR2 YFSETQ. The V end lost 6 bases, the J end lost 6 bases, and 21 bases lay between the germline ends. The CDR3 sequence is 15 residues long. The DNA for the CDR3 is TGCGCCAGCAAATCTTCAGGTTACCCTTTTGATGGCTACACCTTC. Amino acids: CASKSSGYPFDGYTF.

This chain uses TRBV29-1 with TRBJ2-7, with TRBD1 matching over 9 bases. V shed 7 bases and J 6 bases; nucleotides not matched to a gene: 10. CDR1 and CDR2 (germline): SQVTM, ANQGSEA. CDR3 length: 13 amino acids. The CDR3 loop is CSGQTGTGSEQYF. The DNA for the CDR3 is TGCAGCGGGCAGACCGGGACAGGGTCCGAGCAGTACTTC.